This record looks at one T cell receptor beta chain sequence and its context. Its target is not known. These data belong to a study of T-cell reconstitution after alpha-beta-depleted transplantation in children. Findings of the study overall: Surviving recipient cells, namely T cells and thymic progenitors, were the source of high day-60 TCRbeta diversity in some patients. At one year after transplant, newly produced T cells mostly accounted for T-cell counts and diversity. Reportedly, roughly two months post-transplant, alpha-beta T cells arose from several hundred expanded graft clones.

During its preparation, the TCRbeta library received unique molecular identifiers. TCRdb ran MiXCR on the PCR reads and lists one entry per CDR3 protein. The sample lists about 300,000 distinct CDR3 sequences; around 7.3% were seen once. Germline assignment: CDR1 LGHNA and CDR2 YNFKEQ. The CDR3 runs 18 residues. Losses at the gene ends were 1 base for V and 3 bases for J; bases not matched to a gene: 12. This clonotype originated in a female patient between 2 and 15 years old who had a stem cell transplant for Fanconi anemia, so the T cells may come from the graft donor. Here the sequenced sample was peripheral blood, taken 360 days after TCRalphabeta/CD19-depleted stem cell transplant. The chain links TRBV4-2 to TRBJ2-3, with 8 bases fitting TRBD2. The CDR3, as DNA: TGTGCCAGCAGCCAAGGGATTATTGCGGGGGGCCAGACAGATACGCAGTATTTT. Protein: CASSQGIIAGGQTDTQYF.